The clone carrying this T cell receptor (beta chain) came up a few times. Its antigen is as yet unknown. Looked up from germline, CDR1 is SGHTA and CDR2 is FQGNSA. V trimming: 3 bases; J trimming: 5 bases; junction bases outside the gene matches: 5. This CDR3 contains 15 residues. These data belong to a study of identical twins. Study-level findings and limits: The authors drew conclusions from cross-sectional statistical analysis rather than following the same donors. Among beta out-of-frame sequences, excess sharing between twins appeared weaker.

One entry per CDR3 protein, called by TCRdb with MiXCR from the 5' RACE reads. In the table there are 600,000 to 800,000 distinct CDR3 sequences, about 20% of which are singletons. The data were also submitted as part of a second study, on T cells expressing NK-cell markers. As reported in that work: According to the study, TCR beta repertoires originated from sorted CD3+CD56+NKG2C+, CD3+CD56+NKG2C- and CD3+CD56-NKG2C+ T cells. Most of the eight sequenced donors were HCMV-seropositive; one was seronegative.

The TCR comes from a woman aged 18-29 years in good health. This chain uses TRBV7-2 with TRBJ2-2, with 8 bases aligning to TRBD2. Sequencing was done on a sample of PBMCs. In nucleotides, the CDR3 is TGTGCCAGCAGCTTCAGCGGGGGATTGACCGGGGAGCTGTTTTTT. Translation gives CASSFSGGLTGELFF.